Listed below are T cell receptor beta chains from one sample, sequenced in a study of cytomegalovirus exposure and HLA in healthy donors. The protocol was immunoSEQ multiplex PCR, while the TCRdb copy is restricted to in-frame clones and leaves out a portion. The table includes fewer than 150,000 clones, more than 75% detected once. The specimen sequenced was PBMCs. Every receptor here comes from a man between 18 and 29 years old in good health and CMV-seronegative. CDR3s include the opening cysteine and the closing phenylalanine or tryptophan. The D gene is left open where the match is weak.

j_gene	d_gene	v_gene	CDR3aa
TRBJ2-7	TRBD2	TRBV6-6	CASSRLAGRYEQYF
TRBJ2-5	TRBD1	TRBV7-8	CASSLASDRGGQTQYF
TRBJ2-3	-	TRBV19	CASSNPTPSSGFTDTQYF
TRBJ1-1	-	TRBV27	CASGRTGKTEAFF
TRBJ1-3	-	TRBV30	CAGRLNSGNTIYF
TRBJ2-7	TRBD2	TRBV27	CASSLGGRDEQYF
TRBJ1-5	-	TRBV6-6	CASSLGADGQPQHF
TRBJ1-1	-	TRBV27	CASSPHQSGNTEAFF
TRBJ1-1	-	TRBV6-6	CASSSPEDGNTEAFF
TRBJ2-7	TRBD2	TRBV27	CASSAAGGSSYEQYF
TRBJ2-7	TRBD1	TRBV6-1	CASSEVGQGLYEQYF
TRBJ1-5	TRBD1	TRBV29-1	CSVGDSSHQPQHF
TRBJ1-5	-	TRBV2	CASSIGRGGQPQHF
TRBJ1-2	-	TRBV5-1	CASSNRDNQRRGYTF
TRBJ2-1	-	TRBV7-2	CASSSRQSSYNEQFF
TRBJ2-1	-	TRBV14	CASSQDSWNEQFF
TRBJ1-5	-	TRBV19	CASRLTGLNQPQHF
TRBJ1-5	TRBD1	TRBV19	CASRNGQGVQPQHF
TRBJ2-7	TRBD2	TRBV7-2	CASSLDGTSGIGYEQYF
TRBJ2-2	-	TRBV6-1	CASSPRLVGTGELFF
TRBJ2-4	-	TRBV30	CAWSRAKNIQYF
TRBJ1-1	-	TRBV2	CASSRDTQNTEAFF
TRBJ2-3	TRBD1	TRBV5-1	CASTGTGFGTDTQYF
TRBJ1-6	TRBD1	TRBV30	CAWAGTGRRNSPLHF
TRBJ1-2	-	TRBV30	CAWGRGAGLGDPYGYTF
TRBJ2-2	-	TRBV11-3	CASSSNGGAYTGELFF
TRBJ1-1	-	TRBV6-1	CASSTTGNTEAFF
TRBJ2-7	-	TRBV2	CASSLGLPDEQYF
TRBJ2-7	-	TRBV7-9	CASSLVGAGAGTYEQYF
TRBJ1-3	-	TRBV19	CASSPTGSGNTIYF
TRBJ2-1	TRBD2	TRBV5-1	CASSDKTGGYNEQFF
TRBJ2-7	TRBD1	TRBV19	CASSTAGGGFYEQYF
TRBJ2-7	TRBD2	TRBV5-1	CASRPERFSGSLYEQYF